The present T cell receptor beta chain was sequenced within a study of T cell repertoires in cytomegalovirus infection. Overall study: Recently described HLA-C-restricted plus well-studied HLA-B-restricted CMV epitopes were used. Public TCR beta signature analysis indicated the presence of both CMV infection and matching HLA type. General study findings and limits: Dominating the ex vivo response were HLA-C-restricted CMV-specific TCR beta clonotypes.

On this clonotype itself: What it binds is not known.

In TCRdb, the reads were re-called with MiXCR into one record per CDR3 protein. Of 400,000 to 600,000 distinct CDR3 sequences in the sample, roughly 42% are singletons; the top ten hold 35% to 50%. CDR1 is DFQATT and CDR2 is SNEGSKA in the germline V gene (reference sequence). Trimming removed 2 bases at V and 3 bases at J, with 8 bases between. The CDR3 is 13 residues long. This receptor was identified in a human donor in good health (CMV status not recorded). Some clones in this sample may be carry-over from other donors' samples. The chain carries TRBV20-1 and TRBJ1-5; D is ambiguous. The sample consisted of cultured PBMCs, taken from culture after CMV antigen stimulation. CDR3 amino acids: CSARSSFNQPQHF. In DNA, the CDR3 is TGCAGTGCTAGAAGTAGCTTCAATCAGCCCCAGCATTTT.